This T cell receptor (beta chain) originates from a study of blood T cell repertoires in COVID-19. Study-wide context: Samples of COVID-19 (acute and convalescent) were obtained from the United States, Italy and Spain. T cells, B-cell-depleted T cells, or PBMCs provided the cDNA or gDNA that served as material.

In the study's own analysis: Nucleated cell counts were estimated from reference gene primer amplification. TCRdb's table, derived via immunoSEQ multiplex PCR, lists solely in-frame clones and lacks some. That table gives V, J and clone size, and the DNA gave D and trimming. The repertoire has roughly 100,000 clones, 86% of them found once; the top ten carry under 30%. The ends lost 2 bases at V and 5 bases at J; junction bases unmatched: 8. Germline V lookup: CDR1 KGHDR, CDR2 SFDVKD. The CDR3 has 17 amino acids. J is TRBJ2-1 and V is TRBV24-1; 10 positions match TRBD1. Sample: peripheral blood. This sequence was found in a human donor in a cohort sampled during active COVID-19. CDR3 sequence: CATSDSAGQGINNEQFF. CDR3 coding DNA: TGTGCCACCAGTGATTCTGCGGGACAGGGGATAAACAATGAGCAGTTCTTC.